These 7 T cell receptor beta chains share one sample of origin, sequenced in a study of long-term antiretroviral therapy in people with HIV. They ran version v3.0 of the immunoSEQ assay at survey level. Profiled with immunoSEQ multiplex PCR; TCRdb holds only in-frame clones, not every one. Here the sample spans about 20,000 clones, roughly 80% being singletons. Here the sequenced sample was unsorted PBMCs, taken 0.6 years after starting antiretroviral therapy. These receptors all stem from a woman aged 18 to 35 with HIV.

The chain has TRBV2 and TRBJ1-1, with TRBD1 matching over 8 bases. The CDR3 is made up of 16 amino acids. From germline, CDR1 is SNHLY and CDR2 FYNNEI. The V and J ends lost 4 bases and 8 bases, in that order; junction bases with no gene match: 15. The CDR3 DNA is TGTGCCAGCAGTGGACCGACAGGGGACCAAGGAGGCGAAGCTTTCTTT. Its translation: CASSGPTGDQGGEAFF.

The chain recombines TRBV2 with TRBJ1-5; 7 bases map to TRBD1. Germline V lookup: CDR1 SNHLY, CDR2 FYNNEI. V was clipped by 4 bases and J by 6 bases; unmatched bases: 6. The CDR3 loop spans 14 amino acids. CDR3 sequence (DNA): TGTGCCAGCAGTGGATCAGGGGGTGGTCAGCCCCAGCATTTT. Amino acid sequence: CASSGSGGGQPQHF.

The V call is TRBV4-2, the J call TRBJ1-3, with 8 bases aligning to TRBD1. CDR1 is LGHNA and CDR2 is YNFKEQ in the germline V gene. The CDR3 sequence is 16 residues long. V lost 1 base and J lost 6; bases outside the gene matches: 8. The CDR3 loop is CASSQVSGTGTNTIYF. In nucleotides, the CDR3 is TGTGCCAGCAGCCAAGTTTCCGGGACAGGAACAAACACCATATATTTT.

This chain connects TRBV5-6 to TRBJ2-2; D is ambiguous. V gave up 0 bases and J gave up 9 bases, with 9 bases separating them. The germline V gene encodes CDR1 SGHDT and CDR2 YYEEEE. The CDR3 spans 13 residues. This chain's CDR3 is CASSLGSGRELFF. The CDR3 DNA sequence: TGTGCCAGCAGCTTGGGATCCGGCCGGGAGCTGTTTTTT.

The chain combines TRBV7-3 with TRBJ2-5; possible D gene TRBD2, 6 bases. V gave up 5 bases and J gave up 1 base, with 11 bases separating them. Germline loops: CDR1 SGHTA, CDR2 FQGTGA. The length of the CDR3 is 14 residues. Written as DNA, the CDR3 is TGTGCCAGCAGCCCGTCCGGGAGCCAAGAGACCCAGTACTTC. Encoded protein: CASSPSGSQETQYF.

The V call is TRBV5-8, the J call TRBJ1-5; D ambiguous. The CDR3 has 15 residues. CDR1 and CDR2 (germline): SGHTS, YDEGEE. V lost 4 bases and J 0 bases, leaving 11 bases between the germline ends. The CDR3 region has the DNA TGTGCCAGCAGCGCCGGAGATTATAGCAATCAGCCCCAGCATTTT. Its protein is CASSAGDYSNQPQHF.

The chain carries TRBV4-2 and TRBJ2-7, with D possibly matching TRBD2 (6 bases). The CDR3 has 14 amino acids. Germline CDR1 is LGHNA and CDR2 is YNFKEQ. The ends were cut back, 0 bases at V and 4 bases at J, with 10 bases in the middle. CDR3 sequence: CASSQDRLAYEQYF. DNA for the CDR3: TGTGCCAGCAGCCAAGATCGCCTAGCGTACGAGCAGTACTTC.